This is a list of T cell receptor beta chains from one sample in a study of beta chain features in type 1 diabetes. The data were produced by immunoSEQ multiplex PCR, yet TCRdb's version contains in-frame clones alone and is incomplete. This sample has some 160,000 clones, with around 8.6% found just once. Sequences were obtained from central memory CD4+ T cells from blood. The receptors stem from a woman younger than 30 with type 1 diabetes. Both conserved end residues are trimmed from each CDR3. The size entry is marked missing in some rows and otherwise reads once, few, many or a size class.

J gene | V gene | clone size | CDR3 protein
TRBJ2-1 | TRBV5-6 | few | ASSLDGGSSYNEQF
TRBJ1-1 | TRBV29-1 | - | RQSRGTGGRGTEAF
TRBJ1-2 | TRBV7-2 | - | ASSPGQGAGGYT
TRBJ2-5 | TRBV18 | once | ASSPPRGGEETQY
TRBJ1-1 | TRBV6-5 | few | ASSYGTGMGTEAF
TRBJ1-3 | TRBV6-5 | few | ASTSGGTGNTIY
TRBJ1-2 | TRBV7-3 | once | ASSPNGGTDGYT
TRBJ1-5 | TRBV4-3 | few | ASSQDLALVTNQPQH
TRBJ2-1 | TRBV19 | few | ASTSFQGAYNEQF
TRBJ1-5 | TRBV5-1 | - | ASSSGQGPGQPQH
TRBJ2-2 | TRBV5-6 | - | ASSHNSGRLSSGELF
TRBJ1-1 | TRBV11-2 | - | ASSRTVNTEAF
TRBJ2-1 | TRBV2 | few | ASSGPGTSGAGEQF
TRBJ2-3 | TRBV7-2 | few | ASSPDSGGNTQY
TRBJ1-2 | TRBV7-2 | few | ASSTRTGVGYT
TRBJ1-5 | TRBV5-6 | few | ASSWGGYSNQPQH
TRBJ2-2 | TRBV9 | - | ASSVSSVLAFRELF
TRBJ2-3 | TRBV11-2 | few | ASSPRQVLGDTQY
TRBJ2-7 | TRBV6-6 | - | ASSLGQGPSYEQY
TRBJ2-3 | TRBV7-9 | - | ASSLEGGTDTQY
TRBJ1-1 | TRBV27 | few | ASTRGTEAF
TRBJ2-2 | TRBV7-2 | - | ASSTKGQAVPGELF
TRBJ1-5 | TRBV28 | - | ASNEQPQH
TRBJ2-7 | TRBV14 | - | ASSRSGSYEQY
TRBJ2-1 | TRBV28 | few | ASSPPGTPRSYNEQF
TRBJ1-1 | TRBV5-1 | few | ASSLQGAEAF
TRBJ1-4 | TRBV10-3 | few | AISDLNAMGEKLF
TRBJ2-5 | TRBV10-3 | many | AISVDRVRETQY
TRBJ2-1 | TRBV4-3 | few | ASSDRGTGSNEQF
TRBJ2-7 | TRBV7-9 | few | ASSSPRLAGWYEQY
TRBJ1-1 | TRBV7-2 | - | ASSSPDREAF
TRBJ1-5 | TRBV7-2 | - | ASSLDQGYGQPQH
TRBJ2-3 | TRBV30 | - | ARKPSGMTTDTQY
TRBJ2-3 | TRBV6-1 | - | ASSGAAGGFGDTQY
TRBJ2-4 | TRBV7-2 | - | ASSFQAGAENIQY
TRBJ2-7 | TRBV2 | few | ASSEALGLASSTYEQY
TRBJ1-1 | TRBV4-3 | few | ASSQERSAGTEAF
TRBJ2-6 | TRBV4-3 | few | ASSQGQGSGANVLT
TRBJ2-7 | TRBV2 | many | ASGQDNEQY
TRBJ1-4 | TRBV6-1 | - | ASSEYRFNEKLF
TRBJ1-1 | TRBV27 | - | ASSLSHQGLGKTAEAF
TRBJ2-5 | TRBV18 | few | ASSPRGAQETQY
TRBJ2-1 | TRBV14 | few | ASSSVSSREQF